Following are 22 T cell receptor beta chains from one sample sequenced in a study of cytomegalovirus exposure and HLA in healthy donors. The PCR employed 60 Vbeta primers together with 13 Jbeta primers. Only in-frame clones appear in the TCRdb table, and some are missing; sequencing was by immunoSEQ multiplex PCR. The table shows more than 110,000 clones, with around 76% occurring only once. The sample consisted of PBMCs. The receptors shown here come from a man younger than 35 in good health and CMV-seronegative.

J is TRBJ1-4 and V is TRBV9; D might be TRBD1 (6 bases). Trimming left V 3 bases short and J 6 bases short, with 15 bases between. Germline CDR1 and CDR2: SGDLS and YYNGEE. This CDR3 contains 15 residues. For the CDR3, the DNA is TGTGCCAGCAGCGCAGGTGACAGGACATATGAAAAACTGTTTTTT. Its protein product is CASSAGDRTYEKLFF.

V is TRBV5-4 and J is TRBJ2-1; TRBD1 is a possible D gene (6 bases). CDR1 and CDR2 (germline): SGHNT, YYREEE (reference sequence). This CDR3 spans 14 amino acids. The V end lost 2 bases, the J end lost 3 bases, and 9 bases lay between the germline ends. The DNA of the CDR3 is TGTGCCAGCAGCTTAGCGACAGGCTACAATGAGCAGTTCTTC. Its translation is CASSLATGYNEQFF.

This chain joins TRBV7-3 and TRBJ2-2, with 9 bases fitting TRBD2. V shed 3 bases and J 2 bases; nucleotides not matched to a gene: 4. Per germline, CDR1 SGHTA and CDR2 FQGTGA. The CDR3 totals 16 residues. The CDR3 reads CASSFHSGGNTGELFF. The CDR3 DNA sequence: TGTGCCAGCAGCTTTCATAGCGGGGGCAACACCGGGGAGCTGTTTTTT.

The chain combines TRBV11-2 with TRBJ2-7; TRBD1 matches 7 bases. Germline V gives CDR1 SGHAT, CDR2 FQNNGV. The V and J ends lost 5 bases and 1 base, in that order; junction bases with no gene match: 8. This CDR3 has 15 amino acids. The CDR3, as DNA: TGTGCCAGCAGCCTCCCCGGGACAGCTTCCTACGAGCAGTACTTC. Protein product: CASSLPGTASYEQYF.

The genes are TRBV5-1 and TRBJ2-6; 9 bases agree with TRBD2. V dropped 0 bases and J dropped 1; count of bases not matched to a gene: 2. CDR1 and CDR2 from the germline V gene are SGHRS and YFSETQ. The CDR3 covers 17 residues. The CDR3 sequence: CASSLVTSGSGANVLTF. CDR3 coding DNA: TGCGCCAGCAGCTTGGTTACTAGCGGGTCTGGGGCCAACGTCCTGACTTTC.

The chain joins TRBV5-1 to TRBJ1-1, with TRBD1 as a possible D gene (5 bases). This CDR3 is 16 amino acids long. Trimming removed 0 bases at V and 2 bases at J, with 14 bases between. Per germline, CDR1 SGHRS and CDR2 YFSETQ. DNA for the CDR3: TGCGCCAGCAGCTTGGCCCAGGGCAGGACAAACACTGAAGCTTTCTTT. This sequence encodes CASSLAQGRTNTEAFF.

This chain joins TRBV5-8 and TRBJ1-1; D gene uncertain. The ends were cut back, 0 bases at V and 1 base at J, with 4 bases in the middle. Germline V lookup: CDR1 SGHTS, CDR2 YDEGEE. The CDR3 runs 13 residues. CDR3 nucleotide sequence: TGTGCCAGCAGCTTGGACAGGAACACTGAAGCTTTCTTT. Protein product: CASSLDRNTEAFF. The full variable domain, with the rest looked up from reference TRBV5-8 and TRBJ1-1, is EAGVTQSPTHLIKTRGQQATLRCSPISGHTSVYWYQQALGLGLQFLLWYDEGEERNRGNFPPRFSGRQFPNYSSELNVNALELEDSALYLCASSLDRNTEAFFGQGTRLTVV.

The chain combines TRBV13 with TRBJ1-5; possible D gene TRBD1, 5 bases. CDR1 and CDR2 from the germline V gene are PRHDT and FYEKMQ (reference sequence). V shed 5 bases and J shed 1 base, with 18 bases lying between them. The CDR3 is made up of 17 amino acids. The CDR3 nucleotides read TGTGCCAGCAGCCGCGGGCCGGGGGGTACGAGCAATCAGCCCCAGCATTTT. Translation gives CASSRGPGGTSNQPQHF.

J is TRBJ2-1 and V is TRBV5-1; 7 bases fit TRBD1. The CDR3 loop spans 15 amino acids. Germline-derived CDR1 and CDR2 are SGHRS and YFSETQ. J was trimmed by 5 bases and V by 4 bases; bases with no gene match: 9. The CDR3 is CASSPTPGQHNEQFF. CDR3 bases: TGCGCCAGCAGCCCCACTCCGGGACAGCACAATGAGCAGTTCTTC.

The chain carries TRBV28 and TRBJ2-1; 7 bases map to TRBD2. The CDR3 covers 15 residues. Looked up from germline, CDR1 is MDHEN and CDR2 is SYDVKM. The V and J ends lost 5 bases and 9 bases, in that order; junction bases with no gene match: 13. CDR3 coding DNA: TGTGCCAGCAGTACCCCGGGAGGCTATCTTTTTGAGCAGTTCTTC. Amino acid sequence: CASSTPGGYLFEQFF.

The chain recombines TRBV7-3 with TRBJ2-7; 9 bases line up with TRBD1. This CDR3 contains 15 residues. In germline, CDR1 is SGHTA, CDR2 FQGTGA. J gave up 4 bases and V 4 bases, and 8 bases lay outside the gene matches. The CDR3 sequence: CASSSTGQGRYEQYF. DNA for the CDR3: TGTGCCAGCAGCTCTACCGGACAGGGGAGGTACGAGCAGTACTTC. Using reference TRBV7-3 and TRBJ2-7 for the parts outside the CDR3, the full variable domain is GAGVSQTPSNKVTEKGKYVELRCDPISGHTALYWYRQSLGQGPEFLIYFQGTGAADDSGLPNDRFFAVRPEGSVSTLKIQRTERGDSAVYLCASSSTGQGRYEQYFGPGTRLTVT.

This chain joins TRBV6-5 and TRBJ1-2; the match to TRBD1 covers 7 bases. CDR3 length equals 13 residues. CDR1 is MNHEY and CDR2 is SVGAGI in the germline V gene. J gave up 7 bases and V 6 bases, and 8 bases lay outside the gene matches. The CDR3 spells CASRVQGSGGYTF. CDR3 coding DNA: TGTGCCAGCAGGGTACAGGGGAGCGGTGGCTACACCTTC.

The chain carries TRBV28 and TRBJ1-1; the match to TRBD1 covers 8 bases. The CDR3 length is 15 residues. V lost 5 bases to trimming and J lost 4 bases; unmatched junction nucleotides: 9. Per germline, CDR1 MDHEN and CDR2 SYDVKM. The CDR3 coding sequence is TGTGCCAGCAGTCCCAGGACAGGGAGTACCACTGAAGCTTTCTTT. It codes for CASSPRTGSTTEAFF.

This clone was observed a handful of times. The chain recombines TRBV9 with TRBJ1-1, with 8 bases lining up with TRBD1. The V gene end was trimmed by 4 bases and the J gene end by 11 bases; junction bases not matched to a gene: 10. Germline CDR1 is SGDLS and CDR2 is YYNGEE. The CDR3 covers 13 residues. The CDR3 protein is CASSNPPRGLAFF. Here the CDR3 DNA reads TGTGCCAGCAGCAACCCACCCAGGGGGCTCGCTTTCTTT.

This chain links TRBV19 with TRBJ1-4; D not certain. This CDR3 is built from 13 residues. CDR1 LNHDA and CDR2 SQIVND come from the germline V gene (reference sequence). The V gene lost 7 bases and the J gene lost 4 bases, with 10 bases spanning the gap. In nucleotides, the CDR3 is TGTGCCAGTACCCTGGCGGTTAATGAAAAACTGTTTTTT. Its translation is CASTLAVNEKLFF. Looking up the rest from reference TRBV19 and TRBJ1-4 gives the full variable domain: DGGITQSPKYLFRKEGQNVTLSCEQNLNHDAMYWYRQDPGQGLRLIYYSQIVNDFQKGDIAEGYSVSREKKESFPLTVTSAQKNPTAFYLCASTLAVNEKLFFGSGTQLSVL.

CDR3 DNA: TGCGCCAGCAGTGGGGGGACTAGCGGGACAGATACGCAGTATTTT. As protein: CASSGGTSGTDTQYF. This chain joins TRBV10-1 and TRBJ2-3, with 12 bases matching TRBD2. The V and J ends lost 4 bases and 3 bases, in that order; junction bases with no gene match: 2. The CDR3 extends over 15 amino acids. Germline CDR1 and CDR2: WNHNN and SYGVQD (reference sequence).

The V call is TRBV5-1, the J call TRBJ1-1; 7 nucleotides align to TRBD1. The CDR3 extends over 14 amino acids. Germline V gene data show CDR1 as SGHRS and CDR2 as YFSETQ. Trimming cost V 0 bases and J 7 bases; bases outside gene matches: 6. CDR3 protein: CASSLGDSYSEAFF. CDR3 nucleotide sequence: TGCGCCAGCAGCTTGGGGGACAGCTACAGTGAAGCTTTCTTT.

The chain is built from TRBV28 and TRBJ1-5, with TRBD1 matching over 8 bases. The length of the CDR3 is 15 residues. The trim removed 4 bases at V and 5 bases at J, leaving 7 bases unmatched. The germline V gene encodes CDR1 MDHEN and CDR2 SYDVKM. The CDR3 nucleotides read TGTGCCAGCAGTTCGCAGGCGACAGGGGATCAGCCCCAGCATTTT. It is translated as CASSSQATGDQPQHF.

This clone appeared a single time. This sequence joins TRBV28 and TRBJ2-1; 11 bases map to TRBD2. There are 17 residues in the CDR3. Per germline, CDR1 MDHEN and CDR2 SYDVKM. Trimming cost V 4 bases and J 0 bases; bases outside gene matches: 5. CDR3 in DNA: TGTGCCAGCAGTTCATCTAGCGGGAGGTTCTCCTACAATGAGCAGTTCTTC. Translated, it gives CASSSSSGRFSYNEQFF.

The chain carries TRBV7-9 and TRBJ1-1; 9 nucleotides align to TRBD1. The length of the CDR3 is 17 residues. Trimming took 6 bases from V and 2 from J; bases not matched to a gene: 13. Germline-derived CDR1 and CDR2 are SEHNR and FQNEAQ (reference sequence). The CDR3 nucleotides are TGTGCCAGCAGGACCGTATCTGGACAGGGGATAAACACTGAAGCTTTCTTT. Protein: CASRTVSGQGINTEAFF.

This clone has more than one count but fewer than ten. The V gene is TRBV2, the J gene TRBJ2-3; 14 nucleotides agree with TRBD2. V trimming: 7 bases; J trimming: 2 bases; junction bases outside the gene matches: 5. Germline CDR1 reads SNHLY; CDR2 reads FYNNEI. The CDR3 is 16 amino acids. The CDR3 protein is CASKGTSGRPTDTQYF. DNA of the CDR3: TGTGCCAGCAAGGGGACTAGCGGGAGACCCACAGATACGCAGTATTTT.

The chain uses TRBV6-5 and TRBJ1-1; possibly TRBD1 for D (5 bases). The V and J ends lost 7 bases and 5 bases respectively, with 11 bases between them. This CDR3 is 12 amino acids long. Germline assignment: CDR1 MNHEY and CDR2 SVGAGI. The CDR3 DNA is TGTGCCAGCACCCGCGGGGCTACTGAAGCTTTCTTT. This codes for CASTRGATEAFF.